The sequence of this T cell receptor beta chain was determined in a study of regulatory T cells in long-lasting Graves disease. This clonotype was counted ten times or more. The V end was cut by 6 bases, the J end by 0 bases, with 9 bases between. This CDR3 has 13 amino acids. Germline-derived CDR1 and CDR2 are MDHEN and SYDVKM. In building TCR beta libraries, iRepertoire HTBI primers were used together with Arm-PCR of CDR3 regions. Each CDR3 protein is one row after TCRdb ran MiXCR on the multiplex PCR reads. The sample lists approximately 210,000 distinct CDR3 sequences, approximately 20% occurring once. The time point: newly diagnosed GD, antithyroid drugs for less than 3 months. Researchers made the TCR library from RNA that was extracted from PBMCs.

V and J are TRBV28 and TRBJ2-7; the D is unclear. The clonotype was recovered from a female donor with Graves disease. The sample consisted of peripheral blood mononuclear cells (PBMCs), taken at new diagnosis, from a patient treated with antithyroid drugs. The DNA of the CDR3 is TGTGCCAGCAGATTGACGGACTCCTACGAGCAGTACTTC. Translating gives CASRLTDSYEQYF.